The 17 T cell receptor beta chains in this list originate from one sample, sequenced in a study of T cells in women clearing cervical HPV infection. Method: immunoSEQ multiplex PCR; TCRdb's copy keeps in-frame clones and lacks some. This sample's clone table lists 30,000 or so clones. Sequenced input: blood buffy coat. The receptors were sampled from a woman aged 18-70 years with a cervical HPV16 infection that either progressed to CIN3+ or cleared (not recorded which).

About this clone: The read comes to an end 3 residues before the CDR3 does, leaving the germline J gene to fill in the end. J is TRBJ1-1 and V is TRBV20-1; 7 nucleotides line up with TRBD1. The CDR3 has 13 residues. The germline gives CDR1 DFQATT, CDR2 SNEGSKA (reference sequence). Trimming at V came to 5 bases and at J to 3 bases, leaving 6 bases not matched to a gene. This CDR3 is CSAPQGVDTEAFF. The part of the CDR3 DNA that was read is TGCAGTGCTCCTCAGGGGGTAGACACTGAA.

Comment on this clone: The read is 3 residues too short to cover the CDR3 end, so that end is filled in from the germline J gene. The V call is TRBV5-1, the J call TRBJ2-2, with D unclear. The CDR3 runs 14 residues. The V gene's germline CDR1 is SGHRS and CDR2 YFSETQ. V was cut by 5 bases and J by 0 bases, with 8 bases left in between. The CDR3 protein is CASRAGTNTGELFF. The DNA read from the CDR3 is TGCGCCAGCAGGGCAGGCACGAACACCGGGGAG.

In the case of this clone: The CDR3 end lies 3 residues beyond the end of the read and is filled in from the germline J gene. This sequence joins TRBV6-2 or TRBV6-3 and TRBJ2-7; 14 bases are a match to TRBD2. CDR3 length: 17 residues. With V trimmed by 5 bases and J by 4 bases, 10 bases remained unmatched. Germline V gene lookup returns CDR1 MNHEY and CDR2 SVGEGT. The covered CDR3 bases are TGTGCCAGCAGTAGGGGGACTAGCGGGAGTCTCGTATACGAG. This encodes CASSRGTSGSLVYE. The CDR3 as a whole reads CASSRGTSGSLVYEQYF.

As regards this clone: The read comes to an end 3 residues before the CDR3 does, leaving the germline J gene to fill in the end. The chain combines TRBV20-1 with TRBJ2-1; TRBD2 matches 8 bases. In germline, CDR1 is DFQATT, CDR2 SNEGSKA (reference sequence). CDR3 length equals 14 residues. V was pared by 5 bases and J by 6 bases, with 9 bases of the junction left unmatched. CDR3 bases read: TGCAGTGCTGGTTCGGCGGGAGGAATCAATGAG. Its translation: CSAGSAGGINE. In full, the CDR3 reads CSAGSAGGINEQFF.

As regards this clone: The read halts 3 residues ahead of the CDR3 end, with the missing end drawn from the germline J gene. The V call is TRBV29-1, the J call TRBJ1-4; maybe TRBD1 (6 bases). CDR3 length: 14 amino acids. The germline V gene has CDR1 SQVTM and CDR2 ANQGSEA. Trimming removed 3 bases from V and 7 bases from J, with 15 bases in between. CDR3 amino acids: CSVDPGQGVEKLFF. Partial CDR3 DNA: TGCAGCGTTGACCCGGGACAAGGTGTTGAAAAA.

Remarks on this clone: The CDR3 is cut off 3 residues early in the read; its end comes from the germline J gene. The chain couples TRBV6-4 to TRBJ2-3; TRBD2 matches at 8 bases. The germline V gene encodes CDR1 MRHNA and CDR2 SNTAGT. Trimming at V came to 3 bases and at J to 0 bases, leaving 5 bases not matched to a gene. The CDR3 is made up of 16 amino acids. CDR3 loop: CASSENSGASTDTQYF. The DNA read from the CDR3 is TGTGCCAGCAGTGAGAATAGCGGGGCAAGCACAGATACG.

Concerning this clone: With the read ending 3 residues before the CDR3 end, the germline J gene is used to fill in that end. The chain recombines TRBV5-1 with TRBJ2-5, with TRBD2 matching 15 bases. Trimming cost V 6 bases and J 7 bases; bases outside gene matches: 13. The CDR3 length is 17 residues. The germline V gene has CDR1 SGHRS and CDR2 YFSETQ. The sequenced CDR3 bases are TGCGCCAGCACGAGCGGGACTAGCGGGAGGAGTCGGGTGACC. Translation gives CASTSGTSGRSRVT. The CDR3, in full, reads CASTSGTSGRSRVTQYF.

On this clone itself: The read ends 3 residues before the CDR3 terminus; that terminus is restored from the germline J gene. This chain connects TRBV7-8 to TRBJ2-7, with TRBD2 matching 10 bases. Germline CDR1 SGHVS, CDR2 FQNEAQ. The CDR3 loop spans 16 amino acids. V trimming: 7 bases; J trimming: 1 base; junction bases outside the gene matches: 10. The CDR3 sequence: CASIDLGLARSYEQYF. The DNA read from the CDR3 is TGTGCCAGCATAGATTTGGGACTAGCGCGATCCTACGAG. Supplemented by reference TRBV7-8 and TRBJ2-7, the full variable domain reads GAGVSQSPRYKVAKRGQDVALRCDPISGHVSLFWYQQALGQGPEFLTYFQNEAQLDKSGLPSDRFFAERPEGSVSTLKIQRTQQEDSAVYLCASIDLGLARSYEQYFGPGTRLTVT.

Concerning this clone itself: The CDR3 end lies 3 residues beyond the end of the read and is filled in from the germline J gene. The chain has TRBV6-2 or TRBV6-3 and TRBJ2-7; weak D call: TRBD2 (6 bases). This CDR3 spans 15 amino acids. Germline V gene data show CDR1 as MNHEY and CDR2 as SVGEGT. V gave up 2 bases and J gave up 4 bases, with 15 bases separating them. The CDR3 sequence is CASSYKAQGGYEQYF. The CDR3 bases that were read are TGTGCCAGCAGTTACAAGGCCCAGGGAGGTTACGAG.

A word on this clone: The DNA ends 3 residues before the CDR3 does, and the rest of the CDR3 is filled in from the germline J gene. V is TRBV20-1 and J is TRBJ2-7; the D gene is possibly TRBD2 (5 bases). Germline V CDR1 and CDR2: DFQATT, SNEGSKA (reference sequence). Trimming pared 2 bases from V and 4 bases from J, leaving 12 bases between. The CDR3 has 13 amino acids. CDR3 in amino acids: CSARSGPGYEQYF. Incomplete CDR3 DNA: TGCAGTGCTAGATCTGGGCCGGGGTACGAG.

A remark on this clone: From the germline J gene comes the end of the CDR3, since the read stops 3 residues before it. This chain links TRBV7-2 with TRBJ2-5, with a tentative D call TRBD2 (5 bases). From germline, CDR1 is SGHTA and CDR2 FQGNSA. Trimming pared 4 bases from V and 5 bases from J, leaving 11 bases between. The CDR3 has 13 residues. CDR3 residues: CASSYLTGETQYF. Incomplete CDR3 DNA: TGTGCCAGCAGCTACTTAACGGGGGAGACC.

CDR3 DNA, as far as it was read: TGTGCCAGCAGTCGGTCTAGTTTAAGCAATCAGCCC. This encodes CASSRSSLSNQP. The CDR3, in full, reads CASSRSSLSNQPQHF. This chain links TRBV6-2 or TRBV6-3 with TRBJ1-5; D gene unclear. The CDR3 goes on 3 residues after the read ends, and that part is filled in from the germline J gene. The germline gives CDR1 MNHEY, CDR2 SVGEGT. The CDR3 loop spans 15 amino acids. Trimming stripped 5 bases from V and 1 base from J, with 12 bases between.

The CDR3 sequence is CSAHNRDRGGETQYF. CDR3 bases read: TGCAGTGCTCATAACCGGGACAGGGGAGGAGAGACC. The chain combines TRBV20-1 with TRBJ2-5; 10 nucleotides align to TRBD1. With the read ending 3 residues before the CDR3 end, the germline J gene is used to fill in that end. The V segment lost 5 bases and the J segment 4 bases; nucleotides outside the gene matches: 10. The germline V gene encodes CDR1 DFQATT and CDR2 SNEGSKA (reference sequence). This CDR3 is built from 15 residues.

Concerning this clone: The read finishes 3 residues shy of the CDR3 end, and the germline J gene is used to complete it. The chain carries TRBV7-6 and TRBJ1-1; unclear D gene. Per germline, CDR1 SGHVS and CDR2 FNYEAQ. This CDR3 has 14 amino acids. V lost 1 base and J 2 bases, leaving 8 bases between the germline ends. The CDR3 loop reads CASSLEGSNTEAFF. The part of the CDR3 DNA that was read is TGTGCCAGCAGCTTAGAGGGCAGTAACACTGAA.

Concerning this clone: The read halts 3 residues ahead of the CDR3 end, with the missing end drawn from the germline J gene. The chain carries TRBV20-1 and TRBJ2-3, with no clear D. The CDR3 is 13 amino acids. Germline loops: CDR1 DFQATT, CDR2 SNEGSKA (reference sequence). Here the CDR3 reads CSARIGRQETQYF. CDR3 DNA (partial): TGCAGTGCTAGGATCGGCAGGCAAGAGACG.

Concerning this clone: The CDR3 goes on 3 residues after the read ends, and that part is filled in from the germline J gene. V gene TRBV15 combines with J gene TRBJ2-1; tentatively, D is TRBD2 (6 bases). The germline V gene encodes CDR1 LNHNV and CDR2 YYDKDF (reference sequence). This CDR3 region has 13 residues. V was shortened by 4 bases and J by 9 bases, with 13 bases between the two germline ends. CDR3 bases read: TGTGCCACCAGCACCCAGTGGAGGGGTGAG. Amino acids: CATSTQWRGE. The complete CDR3 sequence is CATSTQWRGEQFF. Looking up the rest from reference TRBV15 and TRBJ2-1 gives the full variable domain: DAMVIQNPRYQVTQFGKPVTLSCSQTLNHNVMYWYQQKSSQAPKLLFHYYDKDFNNEADTPDNFQSRRPNTSFCFLDIRSPGLGDTAMYLCATSTQWRGEQFFGPGTRLTVL.

In regard to this clone: The read ends 3 residues early relative to the CDR3; the germline J gene fills the gap. The chain employs TRBV30 and TRBJ1-2, with D unclear. The V gene lost 2 bases and the J gene lost 5 bases, with 27 bases spanning the gap. The length of the CDR3 is 18 residues. The germline gives CDR1 GTSNPN, CDR2 SVGIG (reference sequence). This chain's CDR3 is CAWSYDVGFAGSIYGYTF. The CDR3 bases that were read are TGTGCCTGGAGTTATGATGTTGGTTTTGCCGGGTCAATATATGGC.